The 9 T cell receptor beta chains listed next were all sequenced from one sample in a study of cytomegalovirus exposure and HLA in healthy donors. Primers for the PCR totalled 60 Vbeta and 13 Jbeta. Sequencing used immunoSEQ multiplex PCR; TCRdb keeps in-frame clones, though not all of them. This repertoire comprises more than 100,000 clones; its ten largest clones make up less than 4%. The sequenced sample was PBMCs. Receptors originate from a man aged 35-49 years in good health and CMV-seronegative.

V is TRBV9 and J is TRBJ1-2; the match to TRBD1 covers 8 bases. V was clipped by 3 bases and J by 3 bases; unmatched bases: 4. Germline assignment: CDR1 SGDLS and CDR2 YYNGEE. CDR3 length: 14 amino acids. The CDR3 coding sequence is TGTGCCAGCAGCGCCGGGACAGGTTACTATGGCTACACCTTC. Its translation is CASSAGTGYYGYTF.

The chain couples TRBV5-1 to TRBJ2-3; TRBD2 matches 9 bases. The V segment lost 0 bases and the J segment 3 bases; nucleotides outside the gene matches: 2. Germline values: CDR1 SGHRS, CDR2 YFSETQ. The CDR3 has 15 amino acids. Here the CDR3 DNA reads TGCGCCAGCAGCTTGGAGGGACTAGCAACAGATACGCAGTATTTT. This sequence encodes CASSLEGLATDTQYF. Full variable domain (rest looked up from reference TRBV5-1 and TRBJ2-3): KAGVTQTPRYLIKTRGQQVTLSCSPISGHRSVSWYQQTPGQGLQFLFEYFSETQRNKGNFPGRFSGRQFSNSRSEMNVSTLELGDSALYLCASSLEGLATDTQYFGPGTRLTVL.

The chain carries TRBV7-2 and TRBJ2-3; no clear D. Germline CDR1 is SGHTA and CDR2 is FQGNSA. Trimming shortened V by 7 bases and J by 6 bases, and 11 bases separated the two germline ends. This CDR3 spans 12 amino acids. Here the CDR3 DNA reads TGTGCCAGCACCGTAGCCGGGGATACGCAGTATTTT. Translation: CASTVAGDTQYF.

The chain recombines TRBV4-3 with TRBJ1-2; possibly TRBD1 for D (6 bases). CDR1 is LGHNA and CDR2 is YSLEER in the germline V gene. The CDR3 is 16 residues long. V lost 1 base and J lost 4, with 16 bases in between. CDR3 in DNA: TGCGCCAGCAGCCAAGGAACACAGGGTTCGTTCTATGGCTACACCTTC. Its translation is CASSQGTQGSFYGYTF.

CDR3: CASSLPQGKLSYEQYF. CDR3 in DNA: TGTGCCAGCAGCCTACCCCAGGGTAAACTCTCCTACGAGCAGTACTTC. This chain joins TRBV7-9 and TRBJ2-7; perhaps TRBD1 as D (5 bases). V lost 5 bases to trimming and J lost 0 bases, with 17 bases between them. This CDR3 comprises 16 residues. Germline assignment: CDR1 SEHNR and CDR2 FQNEAQ (reference sequence).

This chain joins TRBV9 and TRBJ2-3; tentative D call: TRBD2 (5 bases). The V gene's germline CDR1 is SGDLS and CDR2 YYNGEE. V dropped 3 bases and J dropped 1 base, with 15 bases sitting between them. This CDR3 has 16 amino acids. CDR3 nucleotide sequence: TGTGCCAGCAGCGATCCAAAGGGAGTGGGCACAGATACGCAGTATTTT. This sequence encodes CASSDPKGVGTDTQYF.

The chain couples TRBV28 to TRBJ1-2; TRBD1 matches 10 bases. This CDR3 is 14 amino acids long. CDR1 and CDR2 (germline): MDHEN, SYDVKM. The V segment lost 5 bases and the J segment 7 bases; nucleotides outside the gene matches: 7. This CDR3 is CASSTRQGASGYTF. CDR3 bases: TGTGCCAGCAGTACGCGACAGGGGGCGAGTGGCTACACCTTC.

The CDR3 nucleotides are TGTGCCAGCAGCCGCCAGGGGGAAGAGACCCAGTACTTC. Its translation: CASSRQGEETQYF. The chain is built from TRBV28 and TRBJ2-5; the match to TRBD1 covers 7 bases. The CDR3 contains 13 residues. Germline loops: CDR1 MDHEN, CDR2 SYDVKM. With V trimmed by 6 bases and J by 3 bases, 4 bases remained unmatched.

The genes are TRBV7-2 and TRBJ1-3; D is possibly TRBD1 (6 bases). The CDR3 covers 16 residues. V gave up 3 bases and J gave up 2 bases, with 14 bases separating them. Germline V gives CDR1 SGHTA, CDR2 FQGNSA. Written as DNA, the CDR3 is TGTGCCAGCAGCTTTAGTTTTACAGGGACTGGAAACACCATATATTTT. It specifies CASSFSFTGTGNTIYF.